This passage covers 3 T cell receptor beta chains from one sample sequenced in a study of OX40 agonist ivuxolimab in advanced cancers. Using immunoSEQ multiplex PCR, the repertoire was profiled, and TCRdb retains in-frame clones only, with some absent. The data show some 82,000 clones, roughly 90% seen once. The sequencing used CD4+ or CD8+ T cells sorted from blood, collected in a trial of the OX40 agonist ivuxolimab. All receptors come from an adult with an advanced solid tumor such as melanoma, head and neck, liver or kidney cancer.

CDR3 region: CASSPGQGAHTGELFF. The CDR3 nucleotides are TGCGCCAGCAGCCCCGGACAGGGGGCCCACACCGGGGAGCTGTTTTTT. J is TRBJ2-2 and V is TRBV5-1; TRBD1 agrees at 11 bases. CDR3 length: 16 residues. In germline, CDR1 is SGHRS, CDR2 YFSETQ. With 4 bases clipped from V and 3 bases from J, the junction kept 5 bases outside the gene matches.

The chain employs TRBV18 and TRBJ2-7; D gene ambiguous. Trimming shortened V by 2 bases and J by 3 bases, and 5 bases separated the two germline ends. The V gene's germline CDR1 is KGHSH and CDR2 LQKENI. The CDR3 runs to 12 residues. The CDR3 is CASSPMGYEQYF. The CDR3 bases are TGTGCCAGCTCACCAATGGGCTACGAGCAGTACTTC.

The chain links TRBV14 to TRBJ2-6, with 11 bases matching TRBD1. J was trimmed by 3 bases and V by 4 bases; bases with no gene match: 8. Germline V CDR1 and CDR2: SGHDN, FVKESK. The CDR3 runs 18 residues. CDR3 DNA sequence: TGTGCCAGCAGCCTTATCCGGACAGGGGGCAGTGGGGCCAACGTCCTGACTTTC. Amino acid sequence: CASSLIRTGGSGANVLTF.